Listed here are 17 T cell receptor beta chains from one sample, sequenced in a study of CD8+CD57+ T cells in acquired aplastic anemia. Genomic DNA templated the TCR beta VDJ and CDR3 profiling. TCRdb used MiXCR to reprocess the reads, holding one entry per CDR3 protein. The sample contains some 240,000 distinct CDR3 sequences, roughly 35% of which appear only once. The sample taken for sequencing was sorted CD4+, CD8+, or CD8+CD57+ T cells (not recorded which) from PBMCs. The receptors derive from a human donor in good health, serving as a control.

This clonotype was seen repeatedly, ten times or more. The chain recombines TRBV7-6 with TRBJ1-2; TRBD1 aligns across 12 bases. The CDR3 covers 11 residues. V lost 7 bases and J lost 12; bases outside the gene matches: 3. Germline V gene data show CDR1 as SGHVS and CDR2 as FNYEAQ. The CDR3 protein is CASTGTGGNTF. The CDR3 DNA sequence: TGTGCCAGCACTGGGACAGGGGGCAACACCTTC.

The chain employs TRBV11-1 and TRBJ1-5; 7 bases align to TRBD1. V lost 2 bases and J lost 2; bases outside the gene matches: 12. Per germline, CDR1 SGHAT and CDR2 FQDESV (reference sequence). The CDR3 consists of 18 residues. CDR3 amino acids: CASSLWLLGQGGNQPQHF. The CDR3 bases are TGTGCCAGCAGCTTATGGCTGTTGGGTCAGGGGGGCAATCAGCCCCAGCATTTT.

There are a few counts of this clonotype. The rearrangement joins TRBV12-3 or TRBV12-4 to TRBJ1-2; D is unclear. CDR3 length equals 12 residues. Between the trimmed V and J ends, which lost 2 bases and 8 bases, there was a span of 9 bases. For the CDR3, the DNA is TGTGCCAGCAGTTTAAGCGATTCGGGCTACACCTTC. Encoded protein: CASSLSDSGYTF.

The genes are TRBV27 and TRBJ1-1; D may be TRBD1 (6 bases). Germline assignment: CDR1 MNHEY and CDR2 SMNVEV (reference sequence). V gave up 11 bases and J gave up 4 bases, with 23 bases separating them. This CDR3 has 15 amino acids. CDR3 sequence reads: CARRLQGSEITEAFF. The CDR3 DNA is TGTGCCCGCCGGCTACAGGGTTCAGAGATCACTGAAGCTTTCTTT.

The chain uses TRBV2 and TRBJ2-7; TRBD2 might be the D (5 bases). The germline V gene has CDR1 SNHLY and CDR2 FYNNEI. Trimming removed 8 bases at V and 4 bases at J, with 18 bases between. CDR3 length equals 14 residues. The CDR3 DNA reads TGTGCCAGCTGCCAAGTACCAGGAGGTTACGAGCAGTACTTC. This encodes CASCQVPGGYEQYF. The full variable domain, with the rest looked up from reference TRBV2 and TRBJ2-7, is EPEVTQTPSHQVTQMGQEVILRCVPISNHLYFYWYRQILGQKVEFLVSFYNNEISEKSEIFDDQFSVERPDGSNFTLKIRSTKLEDSAMYFCASCQVPGGYEQYFGPGTRLTVT.

V usage is TRBV5-4 and J usage is TRBJ2-1, with a possible D match to TRBD1 (5 bases). Trimming removed 0 bases at V and 5 bases at J, with 12 bases between. Germline V lookup: CDR1 SGHNT, CDR2 YYREEE (reference sequence). The CDR3 spans 15 residues. In nucleotides, the CDR3 is TGTGCCAGCAGCTTGGGGGGTGGGGCCGACAATGAGCAGTTCTTC. Its translation is CASSLGGGADNEQFF. Complete variable domain (other parts from reference TRBV5-4 and TRBJ2-1): ETGVTQSPTHLIKTRGQQVTLRCSSQSGHNTVSWYQQALGQGPQFIFQYYREEENGRGNFPPRFSGLQFPNYSSELNVNALELDDSALYLCASSLGGGADNEQFFGPGTRLTVL.

V is TRBV28 and J is TRBJ2-1; 7 nucleotides align to TRBD2. The CDR3 spans 16 residues. Unmatched junction bases numbered 16, after V lost 2 bases and J lost 12 bases. Germline V CDR1 and CDR2: MDHEN, SYDVKM. The CDR3 spells CASSLISGGRSGMQFF. The CDR3 nucleotides read TGTGCCAGCAGTTTAATTTCGGGGGGAAGAAGCGGGATGCAGTTCTTC. The variable domain in full, with the rest retrieved from reference TRBV28 and TRBJ2-1, is DVKVTQSSRYLVKRTGEKVFLECVQDMDHENMFWYRQDPGLGLRLIYFSYDVKMKEKGDIPEGYSVSREKKERFSLILESASTNQTSMYLCASSLISGGRSGMQFFGPGTRLTVL.

V is TRBV5-6 and J is TRBJ2-1, with D hard to call. The V gene lost 4 bases and the J gene lost 3 bases, with 8 bases spanning the gap. Germline V gives CDR1 SGHDT, CDR2 YYEEEE. This CDR3 has 13 residues. The chain's CDR3 is CASSVLSYNEQFF. The CDR3 nucleotides read TGTGCCAGCAGCGTACTGAGCTACAATGAGCAGTTCTTC. The whole variable domain, filled in from reference TRBV5-6 and TRBJ2-1, reads DAGVTQSPTHLIKTRGQQVTLRCSPKSGHDTVSWYQQALGQGPQFIFQYYEEEERQRGNFPDRFSGHQFPNYSSELNVNALLLGDSALYLCASSVLSYNEQFFGPGTRLTVL.

The chain has TRBV19 and TRBJ2-7, with unresolved D. In germline, CDR1 is LNHDA, CDR2 SQIVND (reference sequence). The germline V and J ends were trimmed by 5 bases and 0 bases, with 14 bases remaining between them. The CDR3 runs 15 residues. The CDR3 nucleotides read TGTGCCAGTAGTCCCGGTGACGGACCCTCCTACGAGCAGTACTTC. Its translation is CASSPGDGPSYEQYF.

Ten or more counts support this clonotype. This chain links TRBV4-1 with TRBJ1-1; D not certain. V lost 4 bases, J lost 4 bases, and 10 bases lay in between. The CDR3 contains 13 residues. Germline loops: CDR1 MGHRA, CDR2 YSYEKL. CDR3 loop: CASSPLTGTEAFF. In DNA form, the CDR3 reads TGCGCCAGCAGCCCGTTGACGGGCACTGAAGCTTTCTTT.

Concerning this clonotype: A much more abundant neighbour one base away suggests this may be a read error. V gene TRBV6-4 combines with J gene TRBJ1-2; unclear D gene. Germline V lookup: CDR1 MRHNA, CDR2 SNTAGT. The CDR3 is 13 amino acids. The CDR3: CASSDSRHGGCTF. The CDR3 region has the DNA TGTGCCAGCAGTGACTCGAGACATGGTGGCTGCACCTTC.

This clonotype was observed a few times. This clone may be a read error of a much larger clone one base away. The V gene is TRBV29-1, the J gene TRBJ1-6; a possible D gene is TRBD1 (6 bases). Germline assignment: CDR1 SQVTM and CDR2 ANQGSEA. CDR3 length: 13 residues. V was shortened by 4 bases and J by 6 bases, with 10 bases between the two germline ends. DNA for the CDR3: TGCAGCGTTGGAACAGGGTTTAATTCACCCCTCCACTTT. It codes for CSVGTGFNSPLHF.

This clonotype has only a few counts. The chain recombines TRBV20-1 with TRBJ1-2; D remains unclear. Trimming shortened V by 0 bases and J by 8 bases, and 10 bases separated the two germline ends. CDR1 is DFQATT, CDR2 SNEGSKA, per germline (reference sequence). The CDR3 covers 12 residues. The chain's CDR3 is CSARDEWLGYTF. In DNA form, the CDR3 reads TGCAGTGCTAGAGATGAGTGGCTGGGCTACACCTTC.

This clonotype was picked up many times. The chain joins TRBV7-2 to TRBJ1-2; D ambiguous. The CDR3 is 15 residues long. The V gene lost 5 bases and the J gene lost 4 bases, with 17 bases spanning the gap. Germline CDR1 is SGHTA and CDR2 is FQGNSA. CDR3 nucleotides: TGTGCCAGCAGCCCAACCCGGGTAACGAGCTATGGCTACACCTTC. It translates to CASSPTRVTSYGYTF.

This clonotype was seen a few times. The rearrangement links TRBV12-5 to TRBJ2-2; D is ambiguous. The length of the CDR3 is 14 residues. In germline, CDR1 is LGHNT, CDR2 FRNRAP. With 6 bases removed from V and 4 bases from J, the gap between germline ends came to 12 bases. CDR3 residues: CASGPGSSTGELFF. DNA for the CDR3: TGTGCTAGTGGCCCCGGGTCCAGCACCGGGGAGCTGTTTTTT. The full variable domain, rest sourced from reference TRBV12-5 and TRBJ2-2, is DARVTQTPRHKVTEMGQEVTMRCQPILGHNTVFWYRQTMMQGLELLAYFRNRAPLDDSGMPKDRFSAEMPDATLATLKIQPSEPRDSAVYFCASGPGSSTGELFFGEGSRLTVL.

The chain uses TRBV15 and TRBJ2-7; perhaps TRBD2 as D (5 bases). CDR3 length: 13 amino acids. From germline, CDR1 is LNHNV and CDR2 YYDKDF (reference sequence). V shed 0 bases and J shed 5 bases, with 8 bases lying between them. Here the CDR3 DNA reads TGTGCCACCAGCAGAGATAACGGGAACGAGCAGTACTTC. It translates to CATSRDNGNEQYF.

This sequence joins TRBV11-1 and TRBJ2-1; 11 nucleotides agree with TRBD2. After removal of 5 bases from V and 3 bases from J, the junction contained 6 bases not matched to a gene. There are 16 residues in the CDR3. The V gene's germline CDR1 is SGHAT and CDR2 FQDESV (reference sequence). CDR3 nucleotides: TGTGCCAGCAGCCAGAGAGGGACTAGCGGCTACAATGAGCAGTTCTTC. It yields the protein CASSQRGTSGYNEQFF. The full variable domain, completed using reference TRBV11-1 and TRBJ2-1, is EAEVAQSPRYKITEKSQAVAFWCDPISGHATLYWYRQILGQGPELLVQFQDESVVDDSQLPKDRFSAERLKGVDSTLKIQPAELGDSAMYLCASSQRGTSGYNEQFFGPGTRLTVL.